This T cell receptor (beta chain) was captured by sequencing in a study of shared clonotypes between healthy human individuals. Background on the study: The study enrolled a couple of women and three men aged 18 to 49. Findings of the study overall: Limitation of the genetic and exposure-history diversity represented came from the few donors.

A note on this clone: Its target is unknown.

The table came from immunoSEQ multiplex PCR; TCRdb's copy has only in-frame clones and leaves some out. The data contain approximately 1,500,000 clones, 95% to 99% of them seen just once; the ten biggest clones take up roughly 0.4%. Naive CD4+ cells were CD45RA-selected; the remaining cells were memory. The CDR3 has 15 amino acids. Germline V gene lookup returns CDR1 MNHNY and CDR2 SVGAGI (reference sequence). The V and J ends lost 4 bases and 9 bases, in that order; junction bases with no gene match: 8. The chain combines TRBV6-6 with TRBJ2-1, with 11 bases matching TRBD1. Specimen: naive CD4+ T cells sorted from blood. The subset was: CD45RA+ positively selected. This TCR was recovered from a man younger than 40 in good health. CDR3 sequence: CASSWTGGLLGEQFF. The CDR3 DNA sequence: TGTGCCAGCAGTTGGACAGGGGGCTTGTTGGGTGAGCAGTTCTTC.